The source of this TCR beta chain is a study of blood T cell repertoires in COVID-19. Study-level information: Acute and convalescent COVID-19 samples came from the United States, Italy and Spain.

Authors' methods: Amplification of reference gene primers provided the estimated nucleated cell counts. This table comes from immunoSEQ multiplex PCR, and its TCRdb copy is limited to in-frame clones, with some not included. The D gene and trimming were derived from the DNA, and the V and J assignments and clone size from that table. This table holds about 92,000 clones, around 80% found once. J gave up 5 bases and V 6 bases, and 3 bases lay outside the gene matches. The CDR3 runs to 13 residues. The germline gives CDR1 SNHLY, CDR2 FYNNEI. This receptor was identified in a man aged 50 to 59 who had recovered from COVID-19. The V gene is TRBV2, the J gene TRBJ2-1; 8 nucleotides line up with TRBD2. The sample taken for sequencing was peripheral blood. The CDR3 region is CASRAGGNNEQFF. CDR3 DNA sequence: TGTGCCAGCAGGGCGGGGGGAAACAATGAGCAGTTCTTC.